Listed below are T cell receptor beta chains from one sample, sequenced in a study of radiotherapy plus CTLA-4 blockade in lung cancer. Produced via immunoSEQ multiplex PCR; TCRdb's table is partial and in-frame only. The profile shows about 45,000 clones, almost 65% of them singletons. The material sequenced was peripheral blood, taken from a patient treated with radiotherapy plus ipilimumab. The source of these receptors is a human donor with non-small cell lung cancer who had a partial response to radiotherapy plus ipilimumab. Both conserved end residues are part of each CDR3. A D gene is named only where the DNA matches it firmly. The listing skips clone size in some rows; elsewhere it reads once, few, many or a size class.

CDR3,DNA,J,D,V,size
CASSGWDSANYGYTF,TGTGCCAGCAGCGGTTGGGACAGCGCTAACTATGGCTACACCTTC,TRBJ1-2,TRBD1,TRBV27,-
CASSSGLAGWEETQYF,TGTGCCAGTAGTTCCGGACTAGCGGGATGGGAAGAGACCCAGTACTTC,TRBJ2-5,TRBD2,TRBV19,once
CASSFTGSPTDTQYF,TGTGCCAGCAGCTTCACCGGGAGTCCCACAGATACGCAGTATTTT,TRBJ2-3,-,TRBV7-2,-
CASRPNRGSTEAFF,TGTGCCAGCAGACCAAACAGGGGAAGCACTGAAGCTTTCTTT,TRBJ1-1,TRBD1,TRBV7-2,-
CASSIGAPYEQYF,TGTGCCAGCAGCATTGGGGCCCCCTACGAGCAGTACTTC,TRBJ2-7,-,TRBV5-6,-
CSVGGASGAPDTQYF,TGCAGCGTGGGGGGGGCTAGCGGGGCCCCAGATACGCAGTATTTT,TRBJ2-3,TRBD2,TRBV29-1,-
CASSPHGGREGEQYF,TGTGCCAGCAGCCCTCACGGGGGGCGCGAAGGGGAGCAGTACTTC,TRBJ2-7,-,TRBV7-3,few
CASSLGREGKLFF,TGTGCCAGCAGCTTAGGGAGGGAGGGAAAACTGTTTTTT,TRBJ1-4,-,TRBV7-8,many
CASSSQTTQETQYF,TGTGCCAGCAGCTCCCAGACTACCCAAGAGACCCAGTACTTC,TRBJ2-5,-,TRBV13,-
CASSGSGQGANEQFF,TGCGCCAGCAGCGGGAGTGGACAGGGGGCGAATGAGCAGTTCTTC,TRBJ2-1,TRBD1,TRBV5-1,-
CASSRRRGEKLFF,TGTGCCAGCAGCCGGAGGCGGGGGGAAAAACTGTTTTTT,TRBJ1-4,-,TRBV14,-
CASSEGGDGYTF,TGTGCCAGCAGTGAGGGGGGGGATGGCTACACCTTC,TRBJ1-2,-,TRBV2,-
CSVDGLGLATEQFF,TGCAGCGTTGACGGTCTGGGACTAGCTACTGAGCAGTTCTTC,TRBJ2-1,TRBD2,TRBV29-1,-
CASSAGGQGSGNTIYF,TGCGCCAGCAGCGCAGGGGGACAGGGGTCTGGAAACACCATATATTTT,TRBJ1-3,TRBD1,TRBV5-1,-
CASSLEEISGANVLTF,TGTGCCAGCAGCTTAGAGGAGATCTCTGGGGCCAACGTCCTGACTTTC,TRBJ2-6,-,TRBV7-6,-
CASSLRGARQGDIQYF,TGTGCCAGCAGCTTACGCGGGGCTCGACAGGGTGACATTCAGTACTTC,TRBJ2-4,-,TRBV7-3,-
CASTPGGGEETQYF,TGTGCCAGCACCCCGGGGGGAGGGGAGGAGACCCAGTACTTC,TRBJ2-5,TRBD2,TRBV6-6,-
CASRKTGTGNTGELFF,TGCGCCAGCAGGAAAACCGGGACAGGGAACACCGGGGAGCTGTTTTTT,TRBJ2-2,TRBD1,TRBV5-1,-
CASSVDSGQGVRETQYF,TGTGCCAGCAGCGTAGATTCGGGACAGGGGGTGAGAGAGACCCAGTACTTC,TRBJ2-5,TRBD1,TRBV9,-
CASSLEVAGADTQYF,TGCGCCAGCAGCTTGGAGGTAGCGGGAGCAGATACGCAGTATTTT,TRBJ2-3,TRBD2,TRBV5-1,-
CASSGMAGEGQPQHF,TGTGCCAGCAGCGGAATGGCAGGGGAGGGTCAGCCCCAGCATTTT,TRBJ1-5,-,TRBV7-9,once
CASSLWGGPVEQFF,TGTGCCAGCAGCTTGTGGGGGGGGCCGGTAGAGCAGTTCTTC,TRBJ2-1,-,TRBV7-2,-
CSAFETGFEQYF,TGCAGCGCCTTTGAGACAGGGTTCGAGCAGTACTTC,TRBJ2-7,TRBD1,TRBV29-1,-
CASSIVSGNSGNTIYF,TGTGCCAGTAGTATAGTCAGCGGGAACTCTGGAAACACCATATATTTT,TRBJ1-3,-,TRBV19,-
CSVATRPNGEQFF,TGCAGCGTTGCCACGCGGCCAAACGGTGAGCAGTTCTTC,TRBJ2-1,-,TRBV29-1,-
CASSESRQEGPYF,TGTGCCAGCAGTGAAAGTCGACAGGAAGGCCCGTACTTC,TRBJ2-7,-,TRBV2,few
CASSLTAGGDGYTF,TGCGCCAGCAGCTTAACGGCAGGGGGTGATGGCTACACCTTC,TRBJ1-2,TRBD1,TRBV5-1,-
CAWSFGTSGGMTQYF,TGTGCCTGGAGCTTCGGGACTAGCGGGGGGATGACCCAGTACTTC,TRBJ2-5,TRBD2,TRBV30,-
CASSGGTVSSYEQYF,TGTGCCAGCAGCGGCGGGACAGTCAGTTCCTACGAGCAGTACTTC,TRBJ2-7,-,TRBV5-5,few
CASSPSMGQPYEQYF,TGTGCCAGCTCACCAAGTATGGGACAGCCCTACGAGCAGTACTTC,TRBJ2-7,TRBD1,TRBV18,-
CASSLAGGRLYEQYF,TGCGCCAGCAGCTTAGCGGGAGGTAGGCTCTACGAGCAGTACTTC,TRBJ2-7,TRBD2,TRBV5-1,-
CASSEGQDYGYTF,TGTGCCAGCAGTGAGGGACAGGACTATGGCTACACCTTC,TRBJ1-2,TRBD1,TRBV13,-
CASSPTVNTGELFF,TGTGCCAGCAGCCCGACAGTTAACACCGGGGAGCTGTTTTTT,TRBJ2-2,-,TRBV11-3,-
CASSLVRDSTNYGYTF,TGTGCCAGCAGCTTGGTAAGGGACTCTACTAACTATGGCTACACCTTC,TRBJ1-2,-,TRBV5-6,-
CASSQANVVSGNTIYF,TGCGCCAGCAGCCAAGCAAACGTAGTATCTGGAAACACCATATATTTT,TRBJ1-3,-,TRBV4-1,-
CASSPPGQAPYEQYF,TGTGCCAGCTCACCGCCGGGACAGGCCCCCTACGAGCAGTACTTC,TRBJ2-7,TRBD1,TRBV18,-
CASRSARTSGRPSYNEQFF,TGTGCCAGTAGAAGTGCCCGGACTAGCGGGAGGCCCTCCTACAATGAGCAGTTCTTC,TRBJ2-1,TRBD2,TRBV19,-
CASSQAAGGNTEAFF,TGTGCCAGCAGCCAAGCGGCAGGGGGAAACACTGAAGCTTTCTTT,TRBJ1-1,TRBD1,TRBV14,-
CASSIVLGSTTEAFF,TGTGCCAGTAGTATAGTCCTAGGATCCACGACTGAAGCTTTCTTT,TRBJ1-1,-,TRBV19,few
CAWSAGPGDSPLHF,TGTGCCTGGAGCGCGGGACCTGGGGATTCACCCCTCCACTTT,TRBJ1-6,-,TRBV30,-
CASRLSGGDTQYF,TGTGCCAGCAGGCTATCCGGCGGGGATACGCAGTATTTT,TRBJ2-3,-,TRBV6-5,once
CAISGTGTEAFF,TGTGCCATCAGTGGGACAGGCACTGAAGCTTTCTTT,TRBJ1-1,TRBD1,TRBV10-3,few
CASSQGQGAGNQPQHF,TGCGCCAGCAGCCAAGGACAGGGGGCGGGAAATCAGCCCCAGCATTTT,TRBJ1-5,TRBD1,TRBV4-1,-
CAWSNSGGGGGSPLHF,TGTGCCTGGAGTAATAGTGGAGGGGGGGGCGGATCACCCCTCCACTTT,TRBJ1-6,-,TRBV30,-
CASSPGTGNNEQFF,TGTGCCAGCAGCCCCGGGACAGGAAACAATGAGCAGTTCTTC,TRBJ2-1,TRBD1,TRBV4-2,-
CASSLSRGSHEQYF,TGTGCCAGCAGCTTAAGTCGGGGGTCCCACGAGCAGTACTTC,TRBJ2-7,-,TRBV7-8,-
CASSSTPGQADYEQYF,TGTGCCAGCAGCTCAACACCGGGACAGGCTGACTACGAGCAGTACTTC,TRBJ2-7,TRBD1,TRBV7-8,few